The 4 T cell receptor beta chains below were found in one sample sequenced in a study of regulatory T cells in long-lasting Graves disease. Time point of the sample: persistent/refractory GD, antithyroid drugs over 5 years with positive TRAb. TCR sequences were obtained from RNA taken from PBMCs. CDR3 regions were amplified by Arm-PCR using iRepertoire HTBI primers to build TCR beta libraries. TCRdb reanalysed the multiplex PCR reads using MiXCR and keeps one entry per CDR3 protein. The data contain about 290,000 distinct CDR3 sequences, 20% to 25% of them seen just once; the ten biggest clones take up 56%. The sequences come from peripheral blood mononuclear cells (PBMCs), collected when the disease was refractory, from a patient treated with antithyroid drugs. These receptors all come from a female donor with Graves disease.

This clonotype was detected ten times or more. The V call is TRBV4-1, the J call TRBJ2-7; TRBD2 aligns across 9 bases. This CDR3 region has 15 residues. CDR1 and CDR2 (germline): MGHRA, YSYEKL. Unmatched junction bases numbered 4, after V lost 1 base and J lost 3 bases. CDR3: CASSQVASGDYEQYF. In DNA, the CDR3 is TGCGCCAGCAGCCAAGTGGCTAGCGGGGACTACGAGCAGTACTTC.

There are many counts of this clonotype. This chain joins TRBV12-3 or TRBV12-4 and TRBJ2-5, with a tentative D call TRBD2 (6 bases). The CDR3 is 13 residues long. With 2 bases removed from V and 4 bases from J, the gap between germline ends came to 8 bases. CDR3 protein: CASSLMEGETQYF. For the CDR3, the DNA is TGTGCCAGCAGTTTAATGGAGGGAGAGACCCAGTACTTC.

This clonotype was seen repeatedly, ten times or more. The rearrangement uses TRBV20-1 and TRBJ1-4; D may be TRBD1 (6 bases). Germline lookup yields CDR1 DFQATT and CDR2 SNEGSKA (reference sequence). CDR3 size: 15 residues. Trimming stripped 1 base from V and 8 bases from J, with 17 bases between. CDR3 nucleotide sequence: TGCAGTGCTAGAGTTCCGCAGGGGAACGACGAAAAACTGTTTTTT. It yields the protein CSARVPQGNDEKLFF.

This clonotype was seen repeatedly, ten times or more. Here the CDR3 reads CASSARSGTEAFF. CDR3 in DNA: TGTGCCAGCAGCGCCCGCAGTGGGACTGAAGCTTTCTTT. The chain recombines TRBV9 with TRBJ1-1; no reliable D call. Trimming took off 3 bases at V and 5 bases at J, with 11 bases between the two ends. From germline, CDR1 is SGDLS and CDR2 YYNGEE. The CDR3 spans 13 residues.